The 32 T cell receptor beta chains below were found in one sample sequenced in a study of blood T cell repertoires in COVID-19. The data were produced by immunoSEQ multiplex PCR, yet TCRdb's version contains in-frame clones alone and is incomplete. Here the sample spans 70,000 or so clones, roughly 86% being singletons. The sample taken for sequencing was peripheral blood. The origin of the receptors is a man aged 65 to 79 with active COVID-19.

V usage is TRBV5-1 and J usage is TRBJ1-2; D remains unclear. Germline V gene data show CDR1 as SGHRS and CDR2 as YFSETQ. The CDR3 has 16 residues. Trimming cost V 0 bases and J 0 bases, with 12 bases left between them. In DNA form, the CDR3 reads TGCGCCAGCAGCTTGGCCTCCCTACCCCCTAACTATGGCTACACCTTC. This translates into CASSLASLPPNYGYTF. The entire variable domain, with the rest obtained from reference TRBV5-1 and TRBJ1-2, is as follows: KAGVTQTPRYLIKTRGQQVTLSCSPISGHRSVSWYQQTPGQGLQFLFEYFSETQRNKGNFPGRFSGRQFSNSRSEMNVSTLELGDSALYLCASSLASLPPNYGYTFGSGTRLTVV.

This chain links TRBV11-2 with TRBJ2-1, with D perhaps TRBD1 (6 bases). The CDR3 sequence is 17 residues long. CDR1 and CDR2 from the germline V gene are SGHAT and FQNNGV. V was pared by 5 bases and J by 3 bases, with 20 bases between. The CDR3 nucleotides are TGTGCCAGCAGCCTACGGACAGACGACCGGGGCTACAATGAGCAGTTCTTC. The encoded protein is CASSLRTDDRGYNEQFF.

The genes are TRBV30 and TRBJ2-3; 7 bases fit TRBD1. The V gene's germline CDR1 is GTSNPN and CDR2 SVGIG (reference sequence). The CDR3 extends over 15 amino acids. V shed 5 bases and J 1 base; nucleotides not matched to a gene: 9. The CDR3 DNA reads as TGTGCCTGGGGAAAACCAGGGACAGGCACAGATACGCAGTATTTT. The encoded protein is CAWGKPGTGTDTQYF.

V is TRBV4-1 and J is TRBJ2-5; D may be TRBD2 (5 bases). Germline assignment: CDR1 MGHRA and CDR2 YSYEKL. The CDR3 has 17 residues. Trimming took off 2 bases at V and 2 bases at J, with 18 bases between the two ends. CDR3 region: CASSQLFLGRAQETQYF. In nucleotides, the CDR3 is TGCGCCAGCAGCCAACTTTTCCTCGGGCGGGCACAAGAGACCCAGTACTTC.

The V and J genes are TRBV24-1 and TRBJ1-2, with TRBD1 as a possible D gene (5 bases). V gave up 9 bases and J gave up 8 bases, with 18 bases separating them. CDR1 and CDR2 (germline): KGHDR, SFDVKD. The CDR3 extends over 13 amino acids. In nucleotides, the CDR3 is TGTGCCACCTCCGACAGAGCGGGCCGGGGCTACACCTTC. Amino acids: CATSDRAGRGYTF.

The V gene is TRBV6-5, the J gene TRBJ1-5; 7 bases match TRBD1. V lost 6 bases, J lost 0 bases, and 5 bases stayed unmatched. The CDR3 totals 15 residues. Germline V gene data show CDR1 as MNHEY and CDR2 as SVGAGI. CDR3 residues: CASSPGTDSNQPQHF. The CDR3 DNA follows: TGTGCCAGCAGCCCCGGGACAGATAGCAATCAGCCCCAGCATTTT.

For this clone: Since no conserved phenylalanine or tryptophan closes the CDR3, a read error is the likely cause. It is unclear where the CDR3 begins or ends on the DNA, so no DNA is shown, and the CDR3 is as TCRdb lists it. This chain connects TRBV15 to TRBJ1-2. Germline-derived CDR1 and CDR2 are LNHNV and YYDKDF (reference sequence). The CDR3 spans 9 amino acids, including both terminal residues. CDR3 sequence: CATSRGGHK.

In DNA form, the CDR3 reads TGTGCCAGCAGTGTCTCCGGGAGAAGCCAAGAGACCCAGTACTTC. It specifies CASSVSGRSQETQYF. V gene TRBV27 combines with J gene TRBJ2-5; possible D gene TRBD2, 6 bases. The CDR3 loop spans 15 amino acids. Trimming took 5 bases from V and 1 from J, leaving 14 bases between them. CDR1 is MNHEY, CDR2 SMNVEV, per germline (reference sequence).

A word on this clone: Because the CDR3's place on the DNA is in doubt, the DNA is left out and the CDR3 is given as listed by TCRdb. V and J are TRBV5-1 and TRBJ2-5; TRBD2 reflects the table's D call only, with no check against the DNA. The germline gives CDR1 SGHRS, CDR2 YFSETQ. 15 amino acids form the CDR3, both terminal residues included. The CDR3 spells CASSLGLSWEGTQYF.

This chain joins TRBV5-1 and TRBJ1-2; TRBD1 is a possible D gene (6 bases). Germline values: CDR1 SGHRS, CDR2 YFSETQ. The CDR3 runs to 14 residues. With 0 bases removed from V and 4 bases from J, the gap between germline ends came to 10 bases. The CDR3 nucleotides read TGCGCCAGCAGCTTGGCGGCGGGGGCCTATGGCTACACCTTC. It specifies CASSLAAGAYGYTF.

The chain couples TRBV5-1 to TRBJ2-3, with 7 nucleotides matching TRBD2. The CDR3 contains 16 residues. J was trimmed by 0 bases and V by 1 base; bases with no gene match: 5. CDR1 and CDR2 (germline): SGHRS, YFSETQ. The CDR3 coding sequence is TGCGCCAGCAGCTTGAGGGAGGGATCTAGCACAGATACGCAGTATTTT. It encodes CASSLREGSSTDTQYF.

V is TRBV7-9 and J is TRBJ2-2; 8 bases are a match to TRBD2. J lost 6 bases, V lost 3 bases, and 0 bases had no gene match. CDR3 length equals 13 residues. Germline-derived CDR1 and CDR2 are SEHNR and FQNEAQ (reference sequence). The CDR3 DNA follows: TGTGCCAGCAGCTTGACTAGCGCCGGGGAGCTGTTTTTT. Protein product: CASSLTSAGELFF.

This rearrangement joins TRBV27 to TRBJ1-2; perhaps TRBD1 as D (6 bases). Per germline, CDR1 MNHEY and CDR2 SMNVEV (reference sequence). This CDR3 has 13 residues. Trimming shortened V by 1 base and J by 8 bases, and 11 bases separated the two germline ends. CDR3 sequence: CASSLLAGEGYTF. CDR3 coding DNA: TGTGCCAGCAGTTTATTGGCAGGGGAAGGCTACACCTTC.

V is TRBV11-3 and J is TRBJ2-7, with D possibly matching TRBD2 (6 bases). CDR3 length: 16 amino acids. The germline V gene has CDR1 SGHNT and CDR2 YENEEA. V was clipped by 1 base and J by 3 bases, with 16 bases between them. In DNA form, the CDR3 reads TGTGCCAGCAGCTTAGGGGGGGTAGTGCCCATCTACGAGCAGTACTTC. Amino acid sequence: CASSLGGVVPIYEQYF.

V and J are TRBV27 and TRBJ2-1; the match to TRBD2 covers 7 bases. Germline CDR1 is MNHEY and CDR2 is SMNVEV (reference sequence). The V segment lost 5 bases and the J segment 3 bases; nucleotides outside the gene matches: 10. The CDR3 has 16 residues. This CDR3 is CASSPRWLADYNEQFF. In nucleotides, the CDR3 is TGTGCCAGCAGTCCCCGGTGGCTAGCGGACTACAATGAGCAGTTCTTC.

This clone occurred once. The V gene is TRBV7-2, the J gene TRBJ1-2; tentative D call: TRBD1 (6 bases). This CDR3 region has 17 residues. Looked up from germline, CDR1 is SGHTA and CDR2 is FQGNSA. The germline V and J ends were trimmed by 5 bases and 4 bases, with 23 bases remaining between them. CDR3 nucleotide sequence: TGTGCCAGCAGCCCGGACAAGGGACATGCTACCCTCTATGGCTACACCTTC. Translating it yields CASSPDKGHATLYGYTF.

The chain has TRBV5-4 and TRBJ2-5; the D gene is possibly TRBD1 (6 bases). The CDR3 sequence is 14 residues long. CDR1 SGHNT and CDR2 YYREEE come from the germline V gene (reference sequence). The germline V and J ends were trimmed by 4 bases and 4 bases, with 14 bases remaining between them. This CDR3 is CASSPGHRRETQYF. The CDR3 DNA is TGTGCCAGCAGCCCGGGACACCGAAGAGAGACCCAGTACTTC.

The chain employs TRBV5-1 and TRBJ2-3; D may be TRBD2 (6 bases). This CDR3 spans 15 amino acids. V was trimmed by 4 bases and J by 9 bases, leaving 21 bases between them. CDR1 is SGHRS, CDR2 YFSETQ, per germline. CDR3 DNA: TGCGCCAGCAGCCCCCGGGACCCACGGGAGAGGACGCAGTATTTT. Translation: CASSPRDPRERTQYF.

This rearrangement joins TRBV18 to TRBJ1-1; 9 bases match TRBD1. The germline CDR1 and CDR2 sequences are KGHSH and LQKENI. Trimming at V came to 2 bases and at J to 4 bases, leaving 8 bases not matched to a gene. CDR3 length: 16 amino acids. The CDR3 nucleotides are TGTGCCAGCTCACCAAGGGGACAGGGTGGGGGCACTGAAGCTTTCTTT. It is translated as CASSPRGQGGGTEAFF.

The CDR3 reads CASSYGQVGNEQFF. The CDR3 DNA follows: TGTGCCAGCAGTTATGGACAAGTTGGGAATGAGCAGTTCTTC. The chain is built from TRBV6-5 and TRBJ2-1; D might be TRBD1 (5 bases). With 3 bases removed from V and 7 bases from J, the gap between germline ends came to 13 bases. The V gene's germline CDR1 is MNHEY and CDR2 SVGAGI. This CDR3 comprises 14 residues.

The CDR3 coding sequence is TGTGCCAGCTCACCCCCCTCTGGCGGGATGGCCTACGAGCAGTACTTC. Translation: CASSPPSGGMAYEQYF. The J gene is TRBJ2-7, the V gene TRBV18, with D maybe TRBD2 (6 bases). V lost 3 bases and J 2 bases, leaving 17 bases between the germline ends. From germline, CDR1 is KGHSH and CDR2 LQKENI. There are 16 residues in the CDR3.

The sample holds one count of this clone. The chain links TRBV4-3 to TRBJ2-1; the D gene is possibly TRBD2 (5 bases). Germline V gene lookup returns CDR1 LGHNA and CDR2 YSLEER. V lost 0 bases and J lost 9, with 21 bases in between. CDR3 length equals 17 residues. The DNA for the CDR3 is TGCGCCAGCAGCCAAGATCTCGCGGGTAAGCCTACACCTGAGCAGTTCTTC. Translation gives CASSQDLAGKPTPEQFF.

This chain uses TRBV24-1 with TRBJ2-1, with D possibly TRBD1 on 6 matching bases. Germline V gene data show CDR1 as KGHDR and CDR2 as SFDVKD. V shed 8 bases and J shed 7 bases, with 11 bases lying between them. This CDR3 has 12 residues. CDR3 coding DNA: TGTGCCACCAAGGGGGTCCGTAATGAGCAGTTCTTC. It is translated as CATKGVRNEQFF.

This clone showed up just once. This CDR3 reads CASSPWQGGYTF. The CDR3 DNA is TGTGCCAGCAGCCCCTGGCAGGGGGGCTACACCTTC. V usage is TRBV7-9 and J usage is TRBJ1-2, with D possibly matching TRBD1 (6 bases). Per germline, CDR1 SEHNR and CDR2 FQNEAQ (reference sequence). Trimming shortened V by 5 bases and J by 8 bases, and 12 bases separated the two germline ends. The CDR3 loop spans 12 amino acids.

The rearrangement joins TRBV5-6 to TRBJ1-5; a possible D gene is TRBD1 (5 bases). Trimming pared 0 bases from V and 7 bases from J, leaving 11 bases between. Germline V CDR1 and CDR2: SGHDT, YYEEEE. This CDR3 region has 14 residues. CDR3 nucleotides: TGTGCCAGCAGCTTGGCCGGCGGGGGGCAGCCCCAGCATTTT. Translation gives CASSLAGGGQPQHF.

The rearrangement links TRBV10-3 to TRBJ2-1; TRBD2 aligns across 11 bases. The trim removed 6 bases at V and 8 bases at J, leaving 9 bases unmatched. The CDR3 is 15 amino acids. Germline values: CDR1 ENHRY, CDR2 SYGVKD. The CDR3 loop is CAIRPLAGGVDEQFF. The CDR3 DNA reads as TGTGCCATCAGGCCTCTAGCGGGAGGAGTGGATGAGCAGTTCTTC.

This CDR3 is CASSGASGSGETQYF. CDR3 nucleotide sequence: TGTGCCAGCAGCGGCGCTAGCGGGAGTGGAGAGACCCAGTACTTC. This chain links TRBV7-8 with TRBJ2-5; 10 nucleotides align to TRBD2. The germline V gene encodes CDR1 SGHVS and CDR2 FQNEAQ. J gave up 4 bases and V 5 bases, and 7 bases lay outside the gene matches. CDR3 length: 15 amino acids.

The gene calls are TRBV19 and TRBJ2-5; 10 positions agree with TRBD2. V gave up 5 bases and J gave up 1 base; unmatched junction bases: 4. Looked up from germline, CDR1 is LNHDA and CDR2 is SQIVND (reference sequence). This CDR3 contains 15 residues. The CDR3 reads CASSGVAGGQETQYF. In DNA form, the CDR3 reads TGTGCCAGTAGTGGGGTAGCGGGAGGCCAAGAGACCCAGTACTTC. The full variable domain, in which reference TRBV19 and TRBJ2-5 provide the parts outside the CDR3, is DGGITQSPKYLFRKEGQNVTLSCEQNLNHDAMYWYRQDPGQGLRLIYYSQIVNDFQKGDIAEGYSVSREKKESFPLTVTSAQKNPTAFYLCASSGVAGGQETQYFGPGTRLLVL.

The chain recombines TRBV18 with TRBJ1-1, with D maybe TRBD1 (5 bases). The CDR3 contains 14 residues. The germline V gene encodes CDR1 KGHSH and CDR2 LQKENI. Trimming stripped 1 base from V and 3 bases from J, with 9 bases between. The CDR3 loop reads CASSPRGGDTEAFF. In nucleotides, the CDR3 is TGTGCCAGCTCACCACGGGGGGGAGACACTGAAGCTTTCTTT.

The chain has TRBV9 and TRBJ1-1; D perhaps matches TRBD1 (5 bases). Germline V lookup: CDR1 SGDLS, CDR2 YYNGEE. This CDR3 contains 13 residues. V dropped 4 bases and J dropped 4 bases, with 11 bases sitting between them. The CDR3 here is CASSPGGGTEAFF. The DNA for the CDR3 is TGTGCCAGCAGCCCGGGGGGGGGCACTGAAGCTTTCTTT.

The chain recombines TRBV7-2 with TRBJ2-5; TRBD2 agrees at 13 bases. The V gene end was trimmed by 6 bases and the J gene end by 9 bases; junction bases not matched to a gene: 10. The CDR3 is made up of 15 amino acids. Germline V gene lookup returns CDR1 SGHTA and CDR2 FQGNSA. The CDR3 here is CASRQLAGGPGAQYF. The CDR3 bases are TGTGCCAGCAGACAACTAGCGGGAGGGCCGGGGGCCCAGTACTTC.

This clone was recorded only once. J is TRBJ1-5 and V is TRBV11-2; D might be TRBD1 (6 bases). In germline, CDR1 is SGHAT, CDR2 FQNNGV. V was clipped by 4 bases and J by 0 bases, with 13 bases between them. The CDR3 runs 16 residues. The CDR3 reads CASSWGTSYSNQPQHF. CDR3 bases: TGTGCCAGCAGCTGGGGGACATCGTATAGCAATCAGCCCCAGCATTTT.